A selection of T cell receptor beta chains follows, all from one sample in a study of OX40 agonist ivuxolimab in advanced cancers. This table comes from immunoSEQ multiplex PCR, and its TCRdb copy is limited to in-frame clones, with some not included. The sample lists over 65,000 clones, over 70% occurring once. The sequencing used CD4+ or CD8+ T cells sorted from blood, collected in a trial of the OX40 agonist ivuxolimab. These TCRs come from an adult with an advanced solid tumor such as melanoma, head and neck, liver or kidney cancer. Each CDR3 is given with its conserved first and last residue. D genes are given only for firm matches. Expanded clones are given a class, and other clones once, few, many or no size at all.

size,V,D,J,DNA,CDR3
.,TRBV4-2,.,TRBJ1-6,TGTGCCAGCAGCCAAGTTTTCCCGCCCCTCCACTTT,CASSQVFPPLHF
.,TRBV5-6,TRBD1,TRBJ2-7,TGTGCCAGCAGCCAAACGGGACAGGGTTTCCACGAGCAGTACTTC,CASSQTGQGFHEQYF
once,TRBV4-1,.,TRBJ1-4,TGCGCCAGCAGCCCAAGACGGATCGGAGATCCAACTAATGAAAAACTGTTTTTT,CASSPRRIGDPTNEKLFF
.,TRBV11-2,.,TRBJ2-6,TGTGCCAGCAGCTTAGATCCCGACCCTAGGGAGCCTGGGGCCAACGTCCTGACTTTC,CASSLDPDPREPGANVLTF
.,TRBV27,.,TRBJ2-7,TGTGCCAGCAGTTTATCGGACGGGTACGAGCAGTACTTC,CASSLSDGYEQYF
.,TRBV18,.,TRBJ1-6,TGTGCCAGCTCACCCGGCGGAAATAATTCACCCCTCCACTTT,CASSPGGNNSPLHF
.,TRBV5-8,.,TRBJ2-2,TGTGCCAGCAGCCTTCCAGGGGAGCTGTTTTTT,CASSLPGELFF
.,TRBV5-1,.,TRBJ2-7,TGCGCCAGCCGCTATGGACCACTGGGCGACTACGAGCAGTACTTC,CASRYGPLGDYEQYF
.,TRBV6-5,.,TRBJ1-5,TGTGCCAGCAGAAAGGACAGATACAATCAGCCCCAGCATTTT,CASRKDRYNQPQHF
.,TRBV5-1,.,TRBJ2-7,TGCGCCAGCAGCACCGCCGGAGGGAGCTCCTACGAGCAGTACTTC,CASSTAGGSSYEQYF
.,TRBV6-1,.,TRBJ1-2,TGTGCCAGCAGTGGGTTTGGCTACACCTTC,CASSGFGYTF
.,TRBV14,TRBD2,TRBJ2-7,TGTGCCAGCCGGTGGACTAGCGGGATGGGCGAGCAGTACTTC,CASRWTSGMGEQYF
once,TRBV15,.,TRBJ1-5,TGTGCCACCAGCAGAGGGCAGCCCCAGCATTTT,CATSRGQPQHF
.,TRBV18,.,TRBJ2-1,TGTGCCAGCTCACGCGTCAACATCGACAATGAGCAGTTCTTC,CASSRVNIDNEQFF
.,TRBV7-9,.,TRBJ2-2,TGTGCCAGCAGCCCCCCGACAGGGAACACCGGGGAGCTGTTTTTT,CASSPPTGNTGELFF
.,TRBV28,.,TRBJ2-7,TGTGCCAGCAGTCTCCGGGAGCCCTACGAGCAGTACTTC,CASSLREPYEQYF
.,TRBV6-5,.,TRBJ2-3,TGTGCCAGCAGAGGGACGGGGAGCTATACGCAGTATTTT,CASRGTGSYTQYF
.,TRBV30,TRBD2,TRBJ2-7,TGTGCCTGGAGTGTACTTTTTATCGGGGCTAGCGGGAGCTTTATCCCCTACGAGCAGTACTTC,CAWSVLFIGASGSFIPYEQYF
.,TRBV6-6,TRBD1,TRBJ1-1,TGTGCCAGCAGTCCCGACTACAGGGGAACTGAAGCTTTCTTT,CASSPDYRGTEAFF
.,TRBV7-2,.,TRBJ2-1,TGTGCCAGCAGCGCGTCTAGGACATCCTACAATGAGCAGTTCTTC,CASSASRTSYNEQFF
few,TRBV29-1,TRBD1,TRBJ1-2,TGCAGCGTTCAGGGGGACTATGGCTACACCTTC,CSVQGDYGYTF
.,TRBV19,.,TRBJ2-5,TGTGCCAGTAGTACCAACGGGGCGGGATGGGAGACCCAGTACTTC,CASSTNGAGWETQYF
.,TRBV28,.,TRBJ2-3,TGTGCCAGCAGTCCCTGGGCTAGCACAGATACGCAGTATTTT,CASSPWASTDTQYF
once,TRBV7-9,.,TRBJ1-4,TGTGCCAGCAGCTTGCGGCGGGATGAAAAACTGTTTTTT,CASSLRRDEKLFF
.,TRBV30,TRBD2,TRBJ2-3,TGTGCCTGGAGTGGACTAGCGGGGCCCCCCGCAGATACGCAGTATTTT,CAWSGLAGPPADTQYF
.,TRBV6-6,.,TRBJ2-7,TGTGCCAGCAGTTACCTCCGGGACGGCTCCTACGAGCAGTACTTC,CASSYLRDGSYEQYF
once,TRBV11-2,.,TRBJ1-2,TGTGCCAGCAGTTACTTGACTGGTGATTCTTTGACCTCTGGCTATGGCTACACCTTC,CASSYLTGDSLTSGYGYTF
.,TRBV28,TRBD1,TRBJ1-4,TGTGCCAGCAGTATACCTCAGGGGGGTAATGAAAAACTGTTTTTT,CASSIPQGGNEKLFF
.,TRBV2,.,TRBJ1-5,TGTGCCAGCAGTGAAGAGTTTACGCAGCCCCAGCATTTT,CASSEEFTQPQHF
.,TRBV18,TRBD1,TRBJ1-2,TGTGCCAGCTCACCCTTGGACAGGCGCGGCTACACCTTC,CASSPLDRRGYTF
once,TRBV6-5,TRBD1,TRBJ1-1,TGTGCCAGCAGGTGGACAGGTGGGTGGGAAGCTTTCTTT,CASRWTGGWEAFF
.,TRBV14,.,TRBJ2-1,TGTGCCAGCAGCCGGGCCCTCTCCTACAATGAGCAGTTCTTC,CASSRALSYNEQFF
.,TRBV2,.,TRBJ2-4,TGTGCCAGCAATCCTCGCCCAAAAAACATTCAGTACTTC,CASNPRPKNIQYF
.,TRBV7-2,TRBD2,TRBJ2-5,TGTGCCAGCAGCTTAGGTTGGGGGGGAGAGACCCAGTACTTC,CASSLGWGGETQYF
.,TRBV28,.,TRBJ2-1,TGTGCCAGCAACCTCCCCGGGGGCCCCAGCAATGAGCAGTTCTTC,CASNLPGGPSNEQFF
.,TRBV11-2,.,TRBJ1-6,TGTGCCAGCAGCCGACCCGGGGACGTTGGATCACCCCTCCACTTT,CASSRPGDVGSPLHF
.,TRBV6-1,.,TRBJ1-2,TGTGCCAGCAGTGACAGGGTGAACTATGGCTACACCTTC,CASSDRVNYGYTF
.,TRBV21-1,.,TRBJ1-4,TGTGCCAGCAGCAAGAGAATGACCAACAGGACTGAAAAACTGTTTTTT,CASSKRMTNRTEKLFF
.,TRBV11-2,.,TRBJ2-1,TGTGCCAGCAGCTTTGGGTTGGGGCCCCTCAATGAGCAGTTCTTC,CASSFGLGPLNEQFF
few,TRBV6-6,.,TRBJ1-2,TGTGCCAGCAGTTGGACCCAGGCCGGCGGGGGCTACACCTTC,CASSWTQAGGGYTF
.,TRBV28,.,TRBJ1-1,TGTGCCAGCAGGCTCGGGGGTAAGGAAGCTTTCTTT,CASRLGGKEAFF
.,TRBV9,.,TRBJ1-2,TGTGCCAGCAGCGTAGACCTTATGGGGGGGTATGGCTACACCTTC,CASSVDLMGGYGYTF
.,TRBV7-2,TRBD1,TRBJ1-1,TGTGCCAGCAGCCCTGACATGACAGGGCTCATGAACACTGAAGCTTTCTTT,CASSPDMTGLMNTEAFF
.,TRBV28,.,TRBJ1-2,TGTGCCAGCAGTTTGCCCACAGGGAGTGGATATGGCTACACCTTC,CASSLPTGSGYGYTF
.,TRBV28,.,TRBJ2-3,TGTGCCAGCAGTTCCACAGATACGCAGTATTTT,CASSSTDTQYF
.,TRBV5-1,TRBD1,TRBJ2-5,TGCGCCAGCAGCTTGCCCGACAGGGGCACGGTTGAGACCCAGTACTTC,CASSLPDRGTVETQYF
.,TRBV30,.,TRBJ2-2,TGTGCCGGGATCTCCACGAACACCGGGGAGCTGTTTTTT,CAGISTNTGELFF
.,TRBV11-2,.,TRBJ2-1,TGTGCCAGCAGCTTAATGCAGGGTGGCAATGAGCAGTTCTTC,CASSLMQGGNEQFF
.,TRBV2,TRBD2,TRBJ2-3,TGTGCCAGCAGTGAAAGACTAGCGGGAGTAGGCGATACGCAGTATTTT,CASSERLAGVGDTQYF